The rows below give T cell receptor beta chains drawn from one sample of a study of T cell changes during pregnancy in multiple sclerosis. This table comes from immunoSEQ multiplex PCR, and its TCRdb copy is limited to in-frame clones, with some not included. The sample records tens of thousands of clones, 90% to 95% being singletons. Sequences were derived from peripheral blood, sampled in the third trimester of pregnancy. The source of these receptors is a female donor in good health, enrolled as a control in a pregnancy study. Both conserved end residues are part of each CDR3. A D gene is named only where the DNA matches it firmly. A row's size may be missing; if present it is once, few, many or a size class.

v_gene	j_gene	abundance	d_gene	CDR3aa	CDR3nt
TRBV5-6	TRBJ2-5	few	-	CASSFGQETQYF	TGTGCCAGCAGCTTTGGTCAGGAGACCCAGTACTTC
TRBV27	TRBJ2-1	once	TRBD2	CASASGAGGYNEQFF	TGTGCCAGCGCCAGCGGGGCGGGGGGGTACAATGAGCAGTTCTTC
TRBV6-5	TRBJ1-2	-	TRBD1	CASSLTGTGERGYTF	TGTGCCAGCAGCCTTACCGGGACAGGGGAGCGCGGCTACACCTTC
TRBV7-9	TRBJ1-5	-	-	CASSLAIETGNNQPQHF	TGTGCCAGCAGCTTAGCTATTGAGACAGGAAACAATCAGCCCCAGCATTTT
TRBV19	TRBJ2-1	-	-	CASSIETGLSSYNEQFF	TGTGCCAGTAGTATCGAGACAGGATTGAGCTCCTACAATGAGCAGTTCTTC
TRBV5-1	TRBJ2-3	-	-	CASSLDSSGDTQYF	TGCGCCAGCAGCTTGGACTCATCTGGAGATACGCAGTATTTT
TRBV10-3	TRBJ2-5	-	-	CAISDLSGVETQYF	TGTGCCATCAGTGATTTGTCGGGGGTAGAGACCCAGTACTTC
TRBV5-4	TRBJ2-1	-	-	CASSLLGGAYNEQFF	TGTGCCAGCAGCCTATTAGGGGGGGCCTACAATGAGCAGTTCTTC
TRBV20-1	TRBJ2-5	-	TRBD1	CSVGQGTTQYF	TGCAGTGTAGGACAGGGTACGACCCAGTACTTC
TRBV27	TRBJ2-7	once	TRBD2	CASSLSSSGRNEQYF	TGTGCCAGCAGTTTAAGTTCCAGCGGGAGGAACGAGCAGTACTTC
TRBV7-6	TRBJ2-7	-	-	CASSPSGLYEQYF	TGTGCCAGCAGCCCAAGCGGCTTATACGAGCAGTACTTC
TRBV28	TRBJ1-2	-	TRBD1	CASRTGSNYGYTF	TGTGCCAGCAGGACAGGGTCCAACTATGGCTACACCTTC
TRBV5-4	TRBJ2-7	-	-	CASSFREGAYEQYF	TGTGCCAGCAGCTTCCGGGAAGGCGCCTACGAGCAGTACTTC
TRBV30	TRBJ2-1	-	-	CAWDTSYNEQFF	TGTGCCTGGGACACGTCCTACAATGAGCAGTTCTTC
TRBV18	TRBJ1-1	-	-	CASSPPSGNTEAFF	TGTGCCAGCTCACCACCGTCAGGGAACACTGAAGCTTTCTTT
TRBV6-5	TRBJ1-2	-	TRBD1	CASCGTGHYGYTF	TGTGCCAGCTGCGGGACAGGGCACTATGGCTACACCTTC
TRBV19	TRBJ1-5	-	-	CASSIDRGVPSNQPQHF	TGTGCCAGTAGTATAGATCGAGGCGTTCCAAGCAATCAGCCCCAGCATTTT
TRBV6-6	TRBJ1-1	-	-	CAITRDILKGNTEAFF	TGTGCCATAACCCGGGACATCCTAAAGGGAAACACTGAAGCTTTCTTT
TRBV27	TRBJ2-2	-	TRBD2	CASSWSERDPNTGELFF	TGTGCCAGCAGTTGGTCCGAGCGGGACCCGAACACCGGGGAGCTGTTTTTT
TRBV6-6	TRBJ2-1	-	-	CASSGGGGRYNEQFF	TGTGCCAGCAGTGGGGGTGGGGGGAGGTACAATGAGCAGTTCTTC
TRBV13	TRBJ1-1	few	-	CASSQAGNTEAFF	TGTGCCAGCAGCCAAGCAGGGAACACTGAAGCTTTCTTT
TRBV5-5	TRBJ1-6	few	-	CASSLFQINSPLHF	TGTGCCAGCAGCTTGTTCCAGATTAATTCACCCCTCCACTTT
TRBV10-3	TRBJ1-1	-	-	CAITEGTEAFF	TGTGCCATCACCGAGGGCACTGAAGCTTTCTTT
TRBV9	TRBJ2-1	-	-	CASSLEGYNEQFF	TGTGCCAGCAGCCTGGAGGGGTACAATGAGCAGTTCTTC
TRBV6-1	TRBJ2-7	-	-	CASSVGGYYYEQYF	TGTGCCAGCAGTGTTGGCGGTTATTACTACGAGCAGTACTTC
TRBV19	TRBJ2-7	-	-	CASSTQGSYEQYF	TGTGCCAGTAGTACCCAGGGATCCTACGAGCAGTACTTC
TRBV7-2	TRBJ1-2	-	-	CASSPRGGGDYGYTF	TGTGCCAGCAGCCCCCGCGGAGGAGGGGACTATGGCTACACCTTC
TRBV6-6	TRBJ2-7	-	TRBD1	CASTTTGEIGEQYF	TGTGCCAGCACGACGACAGGGGAAATAGGCGAGCAGTACTTC
TRBV2	TRBJ1-2	-	TRBD1	CASSEAGQGAYGYTF	TGTGCCAGCAGTGAAGCGGGACAGGGGGCATATGGCTACACCTTC
TRBV19	TRBJ2-5	-	TRBD2	CASSTSSGEETQYF	TGTGCCAGTAGTACCTCTAGCGGGGAAGAGACCCAGTACTTC
TRBV7-9	TRBJ2-7	-	-	CASTEGFAYEQYF	TGTGCCAGCACGGAGGGTTTTGCCTACGAGCAGTACTTC
TRBV5-1	TRBJ2-7	once	-	CASSGQLVPYEQYF	TGCGCCAGCAGTGGTCAATTAGTCCCCTACGAGCAGTACTTC
TRBV28	TRBJ2-1	-	-	CATTTGGGEQFF	TGTGCCACTACCACAGGGGGGGGTGAGCAGTTCTTC
TRBV14	TRBJ1-6	-	-	CASSLSGGTSPLHF	TGTGCCAGCAGCCTGAGCGGGGGAACGTCACCCCTCCACTTT
TRBV4-2	TRBJ2-1	-	TRBD2	CATDVAGGARNEQFF	TGTGCCACCGATGTAGCGGGAGGCGCGAGGAATGAGCAGTTCTTC
TRBV6-5	TRBJ2-5	-	-	CASTRKQGGETQYF	TGTGCCAGCACGCGGAAACAGGGCGGAGAGACCCAGTACTTC
TRBV6-1	TRBJ1-1	-	-	CASSATGLGTEAFF	TGTGCCAGCAGTGCTACAGGGCTAGGGACTGAAGCTTTCTTT
TRBV5-4	TRBJ1-2	-	-	CASSLGSTDRTYGYTF	TGTGCCAGCAGCTTGGGGTCGACTGACCGAACCTATGGCTACACCTTC
TRBV5-1	TRBJ2-2	-	TRBD2	CASSLSPGLAVTGELFF	TGCGCCAGCAGCTTATCACCGGGACTAGCGGTAACCGGGGAGCTGTTTTTT
TRBV27	TRBJ2-5	-	TRBD2	CASSFASGGVQETQYF	TGTGCCAGCAGTTTCGCCTCCGGGGGGGTACAAGAGACCCAGTACTTC
TRBV6-4	TRBJ1-2	once	-	CASSQQGGSNYGYTF	TGTGCCAGCAGCCAACAGGGAGGGTCTAACTATGGCTACACCTTC
TRBV2	TRBJ1-5	-	-	CASSEEVGTSNQPQHF	TGTGCCAGCAGTGAAGAGGTTGGGACATCTAATCAGCCCCAGCATTTT
TRBV7-9	TRBJ2-2	-	-	CASSLGQVTGELFF	TGTGCCAGCAGCTTAGGGCAGGTCACCGGGGAGCTGTTTTTT
TRBV29-1	TRBJ2-7	-	-	CSAEGGDPYEQYF	TGCAGCGCTGAGGGCGGGGATCCCTACGAGCAGTACTTC
TRBV9	TRBJ2-3	-	TRBD2	CASSARAGGPTDTQYF	TGTGCCAGCAGCGCTCGAGCGGGAGGTCCCACAGATACGCAGTATTTT
TRBV5-4	TRBJ2-7	-	-	CASSRPGSEQYF	TGTGCCAGCTCACGCCCGGGGAGCGAGCAGTACTTC
TRBV30	TRBJ1-5	-	-	CAWSGGLGQPQHF	TGTGCCTGGAGCGGGGGGTTGGGTCAGCCCCAGCATTTT
TRBV5-1	TRBJ1-3	-	-	CASSSATASGNTIYF	TGCGCCAGCAGCTCAGCGACAGCATCTGGAAACACCATATATTTT
TRBV4-1	TRBJ2-7	-	-	CASSQEGGRQAGGYEQYF	TGCGCCAGCAGCCAAGAAGGTGGACGTCAAGCCGGCGGGTACGAGCAGTACTTC
TRBV7-9	TRBJ2-5	-	TRBD2	CASSRRTSGGPETQYF	TGTGCCAGCAGCCGAAGGACTAGCGGGGGTCCAGAGACCCAGTACTTC
TRBV6-5	TRBJ1-3	-	-	CASRGTGNTIYF	TGTGCCAGCAGGGGGACAGGAAACACCATATATTTT
TRBV30	TRBJ1-1	-	-	CAWSVLGGPNTEAFF	TGTGCCTGGAGTGTTCTCGGGGGGCCTAACACTGAAGCTTTCTTT
TRBV13	TRBJ1-1	-	-	CASSSPGTQGTEAFF	TGTGCCAGCAGTAGCCCCGGGACTCAGGGCACTGAAGCTTTCTTT
TRBV9	TRBJ1-1	-	-	CASSPGHNTEAFF	TGTGCCAGCAGCCCAGGGCATAACACTGAAGCTTTCTTT
TRBV28	TRBJ2-6	-	-	CASSLTGDGANVLTF	TGTGCCAGCAGTTTGACTGGAGACGGGGCCAACGTCCTGACTTTC
TRBV18	TRBJ2-1	-	TRBD2	CASSSPLAADYNEQFF	TGTGCCAGCTCATCACCTCTAGCGGCGGACTACAATGAGCAGTTCTTC
TRBV5-4	TRBJ1-6	-	-	CASSLTGINSPLHF	TGTGCCAGCAGCTTAACAGGGATTAATTCACCCCTCCACTTT
TRBV7-6	TRBJ2-3	-	TRBD1	CASSLFAGGSDTQYF	TGTGCCAGCAGCTTATTTGCAGGGGGCTCAGATACGCAGTATTTT
TRBV19	TRBJ1-5	-	-	CASNVQGLSNQPQHF	TGTGCCAGCAATGTTCAGGGGCTTAGCAATCAGCCCCAGCATTTT
TRBV2	TRBJ1-5	-	-	CASSVQGNQPQHF	TGTGCCAGCAGTGTACAGGGCAATCAGCCCCAGCATTTT